The 25 T cell receptor beta chains reported below all come from one sample, sequenced in a study of cytomegalovirus exposure and HLA in healthy donors. PCR involved 60 Vbeta and 13 Jbeta primers. Measured with immunoSEQ multiplex PCR; TCRdb has only the in-frame clones, and not every one. This sample has roughly 76,000 clones, with around three quarters found just once. The sequencing sample was made of PBMCs. These receptor sequences come from a man aged 25-40 years in good health and CMV-seronegative.

This clone turned up a few times. CDR3 residues: CASDRDSYEQYF. CDR3 nucleotide sequence: TGTGCCAGCGACCGGGACAGCTACGAGCAGTACTTC. The V and J genes are TRBV5-5 and TRBJ2-7; 7 bases align to TRBD1. The V gene end was trimmed by 7 bases and the J gene end by 3 bases; junction bases not matched to a gene: 4. The CDR3 runs 12 residues. Germline V lookup: CDR1 SGHKS, CDR2 YYEKEE (reference sequence).

This clone was recorded only once. This chain joins TRBV6-1 and TRBJ1-3, with TRBD1 matching 7 bases. Looked up from germline, CDR1 is MNHNS and CDR2 is SASEGT. This CDR3 spans 16 amino acids. The V segment lost 1 base and the J segment 4 bases; nucleotides outside the gene matches: 7. The DNA of the CDR3 is TGTGCCAGCAGTGAAGGACCCGACAGGGAAGGAAACACCATATATTTT. It yields the protein CASSEGPDREGNTIYF.

This clone was seen just once. V is TRBV27 and J is TRBJ1-5; D may be TRBD1 (5 bases). Germline V lookup: CDR1 MNHEY, CDR2 SMNVEV (reference sequence). CDR3 length equals 13 residues. Trimming shortened V by 2 bases and J by 5 bases, and 7 bases separated the two germline ends. CDR3 region: CASSLAGDQPQHF. CDR3 in DNA: TGTGCCAGCAGTTTAGCGGGGGATCAGCCCCAGCATTTT.

J is TRBJ2-3 and V is TRBV27; the D is unclear. Germline CDR1 MNHEY, CDR2 SMNVEV (reference sequence). Deletions cut 2 bases from V and 10 bases from J, with 16 bases between. CDR3 length: 14 amino acids. The CDR3 DNA follows: TGTGCCAGCAGTTTAAGCCCCGGAGTCGGATCGCAGTATTTT. Protein sequence: CASSLSPGVGSQYF.

The CDR3 loop is CASGDRDTGLAGGQDEQFF. CDR3 DNA sequence: TGTGCCAGTGGCGACCGGGACACCGGACTAGCGGGAGGGCAGGATGAGCAGTTCTTC. The chain links TRBV19 to TRBJ2-1, with 15 bases fitting TRBD2. V gave up 8 bases and J gave up 8 bases; unmatched junction bases: 19. The length of the CDR3 is 19 residues. Germline-derived CDR1 and CDR2 are LNHDA and SQIVND (reference sequence).

This clone was counted a single time. This rearrangement joins TRBV6-1 to TRBJ1-2; 7 nucleotides match TRBD1. The V gene end was trimmed by 5 bases and the J gene end by 8 bases; junction bases not matched to a gene: 14. Per germline, CDR1 MNHNS and CDR2 SASEGT. This CDR3 has 15 residues. DNA of the CDR3: TGTGCCAGCAGTCAAAAGGGACGACAGGGTTGGGGCTACACCTTC. It encodes CASSQKGRQGWGYTF.

The chain couples TRBV29-1 to TRBJ1-2; TRBD1 agrees at 9 bases. The germline gives CDR1 SQVTM, CDR2 ANQGSEA. After removal of 7 bases from V and 10 bases from J, the junction contained 7 bases not matched to a gene. The CDR3 is 11 amino acids. The CDR3 spells CSDGTGYDYTF. CDR3 bases: TGCAGCGATGGGACAGGGTACGACTACACCTTC.

DNA of the CDR3: TGTGCCAGCAGTCACCCCCAGGCCCAGTACTTC. Translating gives CASSHPQAQYF. V gene TRBV28 combines with J gene TRBJ2-5; D call uncertain. V was shortened by 5 bases and J by 9 bases, with 10 bases between the two germline ends. The CDR3 totals 11 residues. Germline CDR1 and CDR2: MDHEN and SYDVKM.

This clone was detected a few times. Other DNA sequences in the same sample also yield this CDR3. The chain joins TRBV19 to TRBJ1-5, with D possibly matching TRBD1 (6 bases). V was pared by 3 bases and J by 1 base, with 7 bases between. The CDR3 consists of 14 residues. Germline loops: CDR1 LNHDA, CDR2 SQIVND (reference sequence). CDR3 amino acids: CASSIGQSNQPQHF. The DNA of the CDR3 is TGTGCCAGTAGTATCGGACAGAGCAATCAGCCCCAGCATTTT. The full variable domain, rest sourced from reference TRBV19 and TRBJ1-5, is DGGITQSPKYLFRKEGQNVTLSCEQNLNHDAMYWYRQDPGQGLRLIYYSQIVNDFQKGDIAEGYSVSREKKESFPLTVTSAQKNPTAFYLCASSIGQSNQPQHFGDGTRLSIL.

This chain links TRBV19 with TRBJ2-5; D gene ambiguous. CDR3 size: 14 residues. The V and J ends lost 5 bases and 1 base respectively, with 11 bases between them. Looked up from germline, CDR1 is LNHDA and CDR2 is SQIVND (reference sequence). The CDR3 DNA reads as TGTGCCAGTAGTCCCCAGACTTTCCAAGAGACCCAGTACTTC. Amino acid sequence: CASSPQTFQETQYF.

The gene calls are TRBV5-1 and TRBJ1-2, with D unclear. The CDR3 is 13 residues long. Looked up from germline, CDR1 is SGHRS and CDR2 is YFSETQ. V lost 4 bases and J 3 bases, leaving 10 bases between the germline ends. The CDR3 DNA reads as TGCGCCAGCAGCCCCGACACCCACTATGGCTACACCTTC. It is translated as CASSPDTHYGYTF.

This clone has ten or more counts. The genes are TRBV12-5 and TRBJ1-2, with 7 bases that match TRBD1. The CDR3 consists of 14 residues. Trimming cost V 6 bases and J 0 bases; bases outside gene matches: 4. Germline-derived CDR1 and CDR2 are LGHNT and FRNRAP. CDR3 sequence: CASGRDSTNYGYTF. CDR3 bases: TGTGCTAGTGGCCGGGACAGCACTAACTATGGCTACACCTTC.

The V and J genes are TRBV6-6 and TRBJ1-2; 9 bases match TRBD1. The CDR3 spans 14 residues. From germline, CDR1 is MNHNY and CDR2 SVGAGI (reference sequence). Losses at the gene ends were 8 bases for V and 8 bases for J; bases not matched to a gene: 12. The DNA for the CDR3 is TGTGCCAGCTGGGGACAGGGAGAACTAAGGGGCTACACCTTC. Translated, it gives CASWGQGELRGYTF.

This clone appeared once. The chain uses TRBV5-1 and TRBJ2-2, with D possibly being TRBD1 (6 bases). The CDR3 consists of 14 residues. The V end was cut by 7 bases, the J end by 3 bases, with 13 bases between. Looked up from germline, CDR1 is SGHRS and CDR2 is YFSETQ. Here the CDR3 reads CASRWAGDTGELFF. In nucleotides, the CDR3 is TGCGCCAGCCGGTGGGCAGGGGACACCGGGGAGCTGTTTTTT.

DNA for the CDR3: TGTGCCAGCAGTGGAGCAGGGGGCCTGGGATTTGTTACGCAGTATTTT. Its translation is CASSGAGGLGFVTQYF. The V call is TRBV6-1, the J call TRBJ2-3, with 8 bases aligning to TRBD1. The CDR3 is 16 residues long. Trimming removed 4 bases from V and 8 bases from J; junction bases left unmatched: 14. Germline-derived CDR1 and CDR2 are MNHNS and SASEGT.

The chain uses TRBV7-2 and TRBJ2-7; D call uncertain. This CDR3 has 13 residues. V lost 1 base and J 4 bases, leaving 8 bases between the germline ends. Germline CDR1 reads SGHTA; CDR2 reads FQGNSA. The CDR3 nucleotides are TGTGCCAGCAGCTTAGACGTAGTTTACGAGCAGTACTTC. It yields the protein CASSLDVVYEQYF.

The chain carries TRBV7-8 and TRBJ2-2; D is undetermined. Germline V gives CDR1 SGHVS, CDR2 FQNEAQ. V lost 4 bases and J lost 0, with 9 bases in between. The CDR3 sequence is 15 residues long. Here the CDR3 DNA reads TGTGCCAGCAGCTCACACGCGGCGAACACCGGGGAGCTGTTTTTT. It specifies CASSSHAANTGELFF.

The chain joins TRBV7-2 to TRBJ2-1; 9 bases match TRBD2. J gave up 0 bases and V 6 bases, and 9 bases lay outside the gene matches. Germline V gene data show CDR1 as SGHTA and CDR2 as FQGNSA. The CDR3 runs 17 residues. The CDR3 loop reads CASRNIAGDVSYNEQFF. CDR3 sequence (DNA): TGTGCCAGCAGAAATATAGCGGGGGATGTCTCCTACAATGAGCAGTTCTTC.

The chain employs TRBV30 and TRBJ1-2; 7 nucleotides match TRBD1. Germline CDR1 reads GTSNPN; CDR2 reads SVGIG (reference sequence). The V gene end was trimmed by 8 bases and the J gene end by 7 bases; junction bases not matched to a gene: 13. The CDR3 spans 13 residues. CDR3 protein: CAKSESRGFGYTF. In nucleotides, the CDR3 is TGTGCCAAAAGTGAGAGCAGGGGGTTTGGCTACACCTTC.

The V and J genes are TRBV5-6 and TRBJ2-3, with D possibly TRBD1 on 5 matching bases. The germline V and J ends were trimmed by 4 bases and 7 bases, with 19 bases remaining between them. Germline lookup yields CDR1 SGHDT and CDR2 YYEEEE. The CDR3 runs to 15 residues. The CDR3 here is CASSLLPSRAHTQYF. CDR3 sequence (DNA): TGTGCCAGCAGCCTATTACCGTCCAGGGCGCATACGCAGTATTTT.

The chain recombines TRBV30 with TRBJ1-6, with TRBD1 identical over 8 bases. V lost 7 bases and J lost 9; bases outside the gene matches: 8. Germline V CDR1 and CDR2: GTSNPN, SVGIG (reference sequence). This CDR3 has 13 amino acids. In DNA form, the CDR3 reads TGTGCCTCGGGACAGGAGATAGCTTCACCCCTCCACTTT. It specifies CASGQEIASPLHF. Full variable domain (remainder filled in from reference TRBV30 and TRBJ1-6): SQTIHQWPATLVQPVGSPLSLECTVEGTSNPNLYWYRQAAGRGLQLLFYSVGIGQISSEVPQNLSASRPQDRQFILSSKKLLLSDSGFYLCASGQEIASPLHFGNGTRLTVT.

This clone was counted between two and nine times. This chain links TRBV7-9 with TRBJ1-6; 11 positions agree with TRBD1. This CDR3 region has 14 residues. Germline-derived CDR1 and CDR2 are SEHNR and FQNEAQ (reference sequence). V lost 1 base to trimming and J lost 10 bases; unmatched junction nucleotides: 0. The CDR3, as DNA: TGTGCCAGCAGCTTAGGGACAGGGGGCTCACCCCTCCACTTT. Protein: CASSLGTGGSPLHF.

J is TRBJ1-1 and V is TRBV4-1; D perhaps matches TRBD1 (6 bases). CDR3 length: 15 residues. V lost 3 bases to trimming and J lost 6 bases, with 17 bases between them. CDR1 MGHRA and CDR2 YSYEKL come from the germline V gene. CDR3 sequence: CASSHLQGGGPEAFF. CDR3 sequence (DNA): TGCGCCAGCAGCCACCTACAGGGTGGCGGACCTGAAGCTTTCTTT.

The chain uses TRBV30 and TRBJ1-5; no definite D call. Looked up from germline, CDR1 is GTSNPN and CDR2 is SVGIG (reference sequence). The CDR3 extends over 15 amino acids. V lost 0 bases and J 6 bases, leaving 15 bases between the germline ends. CDR3 sequence: CAWSVKGGWRQPQHF. DNA of the CDR3: TGTGCCTGGAGTGTAAAGGGAGGGTGGCGTCAGCCCCAGCATTTT.

This clone is a singleton in its sample. V and J are TRBV25-1 and TRBJ2-3, with 8 nucleotides matching TRBD2. V shed 7 bases, J shed 5 bases, and the junction held 11 bases outside the gene matches. Germline V CDR1 and CDR2: MGHDK, SYGVNS. The CDR3 sequence is 15 residues long. The CDR3 sequence: CASTGSGRGGDTQYF. CDR3 bases: TGTGCCAGCACCGGAAGCGGGAGAGGTGGAGATACGCAGTATTTT.